A single sample is the source of the 21 T cell receptor beta chains below, sequenced in a study of tumor-infiltrating lymphocytes in primary liver carcinoma. Scientists recovered RNA and DNA together from approximately 20-30 mg of unsorted bulk tissue. TCR beta cDNA was prepared out of roughly 0.45 ug total RNA by means of a constant-region primer. Three-round nested multiplex PCR performed with slightly modified ARM-PCR produced the TCR beta libraries. Investigators reported that the first two PCR rounds, at roughly 11 cycles each, used TRBV1-TRBV30 forward primers with a C-beta reverse primer. One entry per CDR3 protein results from TCRdb running MiXCR on the multiplex PCR reads. The table records fewer than 200,000 distinct CDR3 sequences, approximately 86% of them present only once. Sample: tumor tissue from primary liver carcinoma. The receptors shown here come from a man aged 40-50 years with primary liver carcinoma and hepatitis B virus infection.

The table lists this clonotype with a count of one. A junction boundary mismatches the germline segment, possibly from a read error. This chain connects TRBV12-3 or TRBV12-4 to TRBJ2-1; D is possibly TRBD2 (6 bases). This CDR3 spans 11 amino acids. CDR3 nucleotide sequence: TGTGTCAGCAGTTTAGGACTATCGGAGCTCTTC. This gives the protein CVSSLGLSELF.

A word on this clonotype: At one boundary the junction diverges from the germline segment, which might be a read error. The V call is TRBV11-2, the J call TRBJ1-2; D gene unclear. Germline loops: CDR1 SGHAT, CDR2 FQNNGV. The CDR3 spans 16 residues. The CDR3, as DNA: TGTGTCAGCAGCTTAGGTTCGGTAGCCTATTCTCGAGACTACACCTTC. Its protein product is CVSSLGSVAYSRDYTF. Variable domain in full (rest from reference TRBV11-2 and TRBJ1-2): EAGVAQSPRYKIIEKRQSVAFWCNPISGHATLYWYQQILGQGPKLLIQFQNNGVVDDSQLPKDRFSAERLKGVDSTLKIQPAKLEDSAVYLCVSSLGSVAYSRDYTFGSGTRLTVV.

Points on this clonotype: An end of the junction differs from the germline gene, which may be a read error. J is TRBJ2-1 and V is TRBV4-2, with no clear D. Germline V CDR1 and CDR2: LGHNA, YNFKEQ. The CDR3 contains 17 residues. CDR3 nucleotides: TGTGCCATCAGCCAAGGCGGTAGTGGAGACTCCTACAATGAGCAGTTTTTC. It encodes CAISQGGSGDSYNEQFF.

To note about this clonotype: Since no conserved phenylalanine or tryptophan closes the CDR3, a read error is the likely cause. The gene calls are TRBV4-2 and TRBJ2-5; 7 nucleotides line up with TRBD2. The CDR3 totals 18 residues. CDR1 is LGHNA and CDR2 is YNFKEQ in the germline V gene. As DNA, the CDR3 is TGTGCCAGCATCCAAGATCTGATGGGAGGGACGGCTTTAGAGACCCAGTACCTC. Protein sequence: CASIQDLMGGTALETQYL.

Worth noting for this clonotype: At one of its ends the junction is not consistent with the germline gene, which may arise from a read error. The chain combines TRBV29-1 with TRBJ2-5; D unresolved. Germline CDR1 is SQVTM and CDR2 is ANQGSEA. The CDR3 totals 14 residues. DNA of the CDR3: TGCAGCGTTGAATTCCCAGCTTCCCAAGAGACCCTGTACTTC. It specifies CSVEFPASQETLYF.

V gene TRBV11-1 combines with J gene TRBJ1-6; D unclear. Germline lookup yields CDR1 SGHAT and CDR2 FQDESV (reference sequence). The CDR3 is made up of 13 amino acids. V lost 6 bases to trimming and J lost 9 bases, with 12 bases between them. This chain's CDR3 is CASSRALGSPLHF. The CDR3 nucleotides are TGTGCCAGCAGTAGGGCGCTGGGTTCACCCCTCCACTTT. Full variable domain (missing parts from reference TRBV11-1 and TRBJ1-6): EAEVAQSPRYKITEKSQAVAFWCDPISGHATLYWYRQILGQGPELLVQFQDESVVDDSQLPKDRFSAERLKGVDSTLKIQPAELGDSAMYLCASSRALGSPLHFGNGTRLTVT.

This clonotype is classed as large (0.1 to 1%). The chain employs TRBV4-3 and TRBJ2-7; a weak D match, TRBD2 (7 bases). The CDR3 length is 15 residues. Germline CDR1 and CDR2: LGHNA and YSLEER. V lost 0 bases and J 5 bases, leaving 14 bases between the germline ends. In DNA, the CDR3 is TGCGCCAGCAGCCAAGATAGGGGGGCGGGAGACGAGCAGTACTTC. This sequence encodes CASSQDRGAGDEQYF.

This clonotype has only one observation. This chain connects TRBV29-1 to TRBJ2-7, with a possible D match to TRBD2 (5 bases). V was clipped by 6 bases and J by 4 bases, with 19 bases between them. The CDR3 runs 14 residues. The germline CDR1 and CDR2 sequences are SQVTM and ANQGSEA. The CDR3 spells CSVIMGVRSYEQYF. CDR3 nucleotides: TGCAGCGTAATAATGGGAGTTCGATCATACGAGCAGTACTTC.

Details on this clonotype: An end of the junction differs from the germline gene, which may be a read error. The J gene is TRBJ2-1, the V gene TRBV11-3; D unclear. Germline assignment: CDR1 SGHNT and CDR2 YENEEA. CDR3 size: 13 residues. CDR3 nucleotides: TGTACCAGCAGCTTCGAGCCTTCGTTTGAGCAGTTCTTC. It specifies CTSSFEPSFEQFF.

Worth noting for this clonotype: One junction end does not reproduce the germline sequence, and a read error may be involved. The chain joins TRBV4-3 to TRBJ2-7; D might be TRBD1 or TRBD2, each matching 6 bases. There are 15 residues in the CDR3. The V gene's germline CDR1 is LGHNA and CDR2 YSLEER. This CDR3 is CTRSQDRGVGDEQYF. The CDR3 DNA is TGCACCAGGAGCCAAGATAGGGGGGTGGGAGACGAGCAGTACTTC.

V is TRBV10-3 and J is TRBJ2-7; 7 positions match TRBD2. The germline V gene encodes CDR1 ENHRY and CDR2 SYGVKD. The CDR3 loop spans 16 amino acids. J lost 3 bases, V lost 0 bases, and 8 bases had no gene match. DNA of the CDR3: TGTGCCATCAGTGAGTCGTCCGGCGGGAGTTACTACGAGCAGTACTTC. Protein sequence: CAISESSGGSYYEQYF.

As regards this clonotype: A junction end diverges from the germline sequence, so it may reflect a read error. This chain uses TRBV29-1 with TRBJ1-3, with a tentative D call TRBD1 (5 bases). This CDR3 is 14 amino acids long. Germline V lookup: CDR1 SQVTM, CDR2 ANQGSEA. The CDR3 DNA reads as TGCAGCGTCCTCGACAGAAGCTCTGGAAACACCATATTTTTT. This translates into CSVLDRSSGNTIFF.

Details on this clonotype: A read error may be the cause here, since a much bigger clone is one base away. This sequence joins TRBV29-1 and TRBJ1-1, with a tentative D call TRBD1 (6 bases). Per the germline V gene, CDR1 is SQVTM and CDR2 is ANQGSEA. The CDR3 is made up of 13 amino acids. The CDR3 nucleotides are TGCAGTGTGTTCGACAGGAAGAACACTGAAGCTTTCTTT. This translates into CSVFDRKNTEAFF.

Regarding this clonotype: A junction end diverges from the germline sequence, so it may reflect a read error. The gene calls are TRBV10-2 and TRBJ2-3; 8 positions match TRBD2. This CDR3 is built from 15 residues. Germline V gene data show CDR1 as WSHSY and CDR2 as SAAADI. CDR3: CASSKSKAGVDTQFF. In DNA form, the CDR3 reads TGCGCCAGCAGTAAGTCAAAAGCGGGAGTGGATACGCAGTTTTTT.

V is TRBV19 and J is TRBJ1-5; possibly TRBD1 for D (6 bases). Germline V gene lookup returns CDR1 LNHDA and CDR2 SQIVND (reference sequence). Trimming shortened V by 0 bases and J by 7 bases, and 25 bases separated the two germline ends. The CDR3 has 19 residues. CDR3 residues: CASSIDGPGQLGFRQPQHF. Written as DNA, the CDR3 is TGTGCCAGTAGTATAGATGGCCCTGGACAGCTCGGGTTTAGGCAGCCCCAGCATTTT. Looking up the rest from reference TRBV19 and TRBJ1-5 gives the full variable domain: DGGITQSPKYLFRKEGQNVTLSCEQNLNHDAMYWYRQDPGQGLRLIYYSQIVNDFQKGDIAEGYSVSREKKESFPLTVTSAQKNPTAFYLCASSIDGPGQLGFRQPQHFGDGTRLSIL.

V and J are TRBV11-2 and TRBJ2-1; D is ambiguous. Trimming took 10 bases from V and 4 from J, leaving 14 bases between them. The CDR3 runs to 13 residues. The germline CDR1 and CDR2 sequences are SGHAT and FQNNGV. The CDR3 DNA reads as TGTGCCATCAGATCCGAATTATACAATGAGCAGTTCTTC. This encodes CAIRSELYNEQFF.

Worth noting for this clonotype: Mismatch with germline at one junction end may stem from a read error. The chain has TRBV5-1 and TRBJ1-2; 7 bases line up with TRBD1. CDR1 SGHRS and CDR2 YFSETQ come from the germline V gene. CDR3 size: 15 residues. CDR3 in amino acids: CTSSLDPGTAYGYTF. The CDR3 DNA follows: TGCACCAGCAGTTTGGACCCCGGGACAGCGTATGGCTACACCTTC.

On this clonotype: The CDR3 end shows no conserved phenylalanine or tryptophan, and so a read error is likely. The chain has TRBV12-3 or TRBV12-4 and TRBJ2-6; unclear D gene. The CDR3 has 15 amino acids. V was shortened by 8 bases and J by 13 bases, with 24 bases between the two germline ends. CDR3 bases: TGTGCCAGCGGGGATAGGAGCTCTGGGGTCAATGTCCTGACTATC. This encodes CASGDRSSGVNVLTI.

Concerning this clonotype itself: The junction departs from the called germline gene at one end, perhaps through a read error. The chain employs TRBV5-1 and TRBJ2-5, with unresolved D. CDR3 length: 17 residues. CDR1 SGHRS and CDR2 YFSETQ come from the germline V gene. The CDR3, as DNA: TGCGCCTGCAGCCATAGACCAAGGGTCGGGTACCAAGAGACCCAGTACTTC. This sequence encodes CACSHRPRVGYQETQYF.

In this sample, this clonotype turned up many times. The chain uses TRBV29-1 and TRBJ1-5, with 10 bases matching TRBD1. J gave up 4 bases and V 4 bases, and 1 base lay outside the gene matches. The germline V gene has CDR1 SQVTM and CDR2 ANQGSEA. The CDR3 runs 13 residues. CDR3 region: CSVGGQGNQPQHF. DNA for the CDR3: TGCAGCGTTGGGGGACAGGGGAATCAGCCCCAGCATTTT.

The V gene is TRBV11-2, the J gene TRBJ2-1; D unclear. The germline V and J ends were trimmed by 1 base and 10 bases, with 23 bases remaining between them. This CDR3 contains 17 residues. Germline-derived CDR1 and CDR2 are SGHAT and FQNNGV. The chain's CDR3 is CASSLVRLSSSYEEQFF. In nucleotides, the CDR3 is TGTGCCAGCAGCTTAGTCCGTCTCTCGAGCTCCTACGAAGAGCAGTTCTTC.